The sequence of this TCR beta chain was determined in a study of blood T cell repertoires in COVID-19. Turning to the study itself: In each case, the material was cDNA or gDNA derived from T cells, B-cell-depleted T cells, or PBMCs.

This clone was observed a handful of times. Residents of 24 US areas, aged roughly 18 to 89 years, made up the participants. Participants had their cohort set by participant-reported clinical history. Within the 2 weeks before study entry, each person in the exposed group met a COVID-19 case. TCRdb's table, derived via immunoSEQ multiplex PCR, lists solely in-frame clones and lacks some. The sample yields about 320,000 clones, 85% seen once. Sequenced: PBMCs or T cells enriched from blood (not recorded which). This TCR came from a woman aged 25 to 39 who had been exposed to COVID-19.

The chain's CDR3 is CASSLARTRNTEAFF. Written as DNA, the CDR3 is TGTGCCAGCAGCTTGGCCCGGACACGAAACACTGAAGCTTTCTTT. The V and J genes are TRBV5-5 and TRBJ1-1; D is perhaps TRBD1 (5 bases). V was pared by 0 bases and J by 2 bases, with 11 bases between. Looked up from germline, CDR1 is SGHKS and CDR2 is YYEKEE (reference sequence). This CDR3 region has 15 residues.